This T cell receptor (beta chain) was identified in a study of cytomegalovirus exposure and HLA in healthy donors. The study, taken as a whole, reports: Most subjects had HLA-A and HLA-B alleles reportedly predicted accurately by TCR beta sequences. DRB1 had the most TCR associations and HLA-C the fewest, a later analysis found, with rates varying by HLA locus.

Of note for this clone: Its antigen is not known. The germline gene is not matched at one end of the junction; a read error may be the cause.

This PCR relied on a set of 60 Vbeta primers and 13 Jbeta primers. Libraries were prepared by immunoSEQ multiplex PCR; TCRdb keeps only in-frame clonotypes and omits some of them. The sample holds 160,000 or so clones, about 85% seen once. The CDR3 has 12 amino acids. Germline CDR1 reads SEHNR; CDR2 reads FQNEAQ (reference sequence). The gene calls are TRBV7-9 and TRBJ2-2; D unclear. Sequencing input: PBMCs. This clonotype originated in a woman aged 18 to 35 in good health and CMV-seronegative. As DNA, the CDR3 is TGTTCCAGCAGCAACTCGGCCGGGGAGCTGTTTTTT. Protein: CSSSNSAGELFF.